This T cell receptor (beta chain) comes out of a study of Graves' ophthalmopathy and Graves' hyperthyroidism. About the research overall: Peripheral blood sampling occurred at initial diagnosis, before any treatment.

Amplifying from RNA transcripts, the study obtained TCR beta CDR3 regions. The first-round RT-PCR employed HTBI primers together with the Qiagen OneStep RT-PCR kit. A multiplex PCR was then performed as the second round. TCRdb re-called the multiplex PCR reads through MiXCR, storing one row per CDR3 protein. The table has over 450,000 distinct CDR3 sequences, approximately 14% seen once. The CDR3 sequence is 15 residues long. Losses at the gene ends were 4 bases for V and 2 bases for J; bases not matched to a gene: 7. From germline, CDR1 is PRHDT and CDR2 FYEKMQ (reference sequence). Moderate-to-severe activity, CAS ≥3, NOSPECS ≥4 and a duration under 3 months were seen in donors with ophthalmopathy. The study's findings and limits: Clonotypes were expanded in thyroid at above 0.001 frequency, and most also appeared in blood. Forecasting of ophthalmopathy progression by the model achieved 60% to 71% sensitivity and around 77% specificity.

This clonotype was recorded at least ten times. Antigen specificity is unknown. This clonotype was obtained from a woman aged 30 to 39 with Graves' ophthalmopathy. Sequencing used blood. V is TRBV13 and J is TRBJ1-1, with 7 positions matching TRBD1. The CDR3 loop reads CASSSLRGINTEAFF. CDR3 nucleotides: TGTGCCAGCAGCTCGCTCAGGGGGATCAACACTGAAGCTTTCTTT.